This T cell receptor (beta chain) derives from a study of shared clonotypes between healthy human individuals. Whole-study context: A couple of female and a few male donors aged 18 to 49 were enrolled.

TCRdb keeps only in-frame clones here, not all; method: immunoSEQ multiplex PCR. Altogether some 2 million clones are present, 85% to 95% being singletons, with the ten largest covering 0.13%. Donors were healthy HIV-negative adults without recent acute infections or vaccinations. V was shortened by 4 bases and J by 9 bases, with 18 bases between the two germline ends. The germline gives CDR1 MNHEY, CDR2 SVGAGI. The CDR3 is made up of 14 amino acids. The sample was naive CD4+ T cells sorted from blood. This sample's subset: CD45RA+ positively selected. The source is a man aged 18-30 years in good health. The chain has TRBV6-5 and TRBJ1-1; TRBD1 might be the D (6 bases). The DNA of the CDR3 is TGTGCCAGCAGTTCCCCACCTAGGGACAAAAAAGCTTTCTTT. Its protein product is CASSSPPRDKKAFF.